These 29 T cell receptor beta chains were sequenced from one sample in a study of T cells in women clearing cervical HPV infection (dated by TCRdb to the late 2010s). The library was prepared using the immunoSEQ multiplex PCR assay. TCRdb's version of the immuneACCESS table is confined to in-frame rearrangements and falls short of the full clone set. An unresolved V gene accounts for under half of the shortfall where checked; the remainder is of unknown origin. The sample's own table lists 25,000 to 35,000 clones. 7.5% to 9.5% of the sample is held by the ten biggest clonotypes. Sequenced material: blood buffy coat. The receptor source for this set is a woman aged 18-70 years with a cervical HPV16 infection that either progressed to CIN3+ or cleared (not recorded which).

For this clone: Read coverage stops 3 residues before the CDR3 terminus; the germline J gene supplies the remainder. This chain joins TRBV30 and TRBJ2-1; TRBD2 agrees at 10 bases. Looked up from germline, CDR1 is GTSNPN and CDR2 is SVGIG (reference sequence). J gave up 7 bases and V 3 bases, and 9 bases lay outside the gene matches. The CDR3 has 15 amino acids. The CDR3: CAWRASGRQGNEQFF. The part of the CDR3 DNA that was read is TGTGCCTGGAGGGCTAGCGGGAGACAAGGGAATGAG. Filled out from reference TRBV30 and TRBJ2-1, the complete variable domain reads SQTIHQWPATLVQPVGSPLSLECTVEGTSNPNLYWYRQAAGRGLQLLFYSVGIGQISSEVPQNLSASRPQDRQFILSSKKLLLSDSGFYLCAWRASGRQGNEQFFGPGTRLTVL.

Of note for this clone: The CDR3 extends 3 residues past the end of the read, so its final part is completed from the germline J gene. The rearrangement joins TRBV7-2 to TRBJ1-5; no firm D call. Trimming stripped 2 bases from V and 4 bases from J, with 3 bases between. The germline V gene encodes CDR1 SGHTA and CDR2 FQGNSA. CDR3 size: 12 residues. The CDR3 DNA, read in part, is TGTGCCAGCAGCTTACAAAATCAGCCC. This sequence encodes CASSLQNQP. The entire CDR3 protein reads CASSLQNQPQHF. The variable domain in full, with the rest retrieved from reference TRBV7-2 and TRBJ1-5, is GAGVSQSPSNKVTEKGKDVELRCDPISGHTALYWYRQSLGQGLEFLIYFQGNSAPDKSGLPSDRFSAERTGGSVSTLTIQRTQQEDSAVYLCASSLQNQPQHFGDGTRLSIL.

With respect to this clone: The DNA ends 3 residues before the CDR3 does, and the rest of the CDR3 is filled in from the germline J gene. V and J are TRBV5-5 and TRBJ2-3, with 11 nucleotides matching TRBD1. This CDR3 has 15 residues. After removal of 3 bases from V and 3 bases from J, the junction contained 3 bases not matched to a gene. The V gene's germline CDR1 is SGHKS and CDR2 YYEKEE (reference sequence). The CDR3 spells CASSWGQGETDTQYF. The DNA read from the CDR3 is TGTGCCAGCAGCTGGGGACAGGGGGAGACAGATACG. Drawing the rest from reference TRBV5-5 and TRBJ2-3, the complete variable domain is DAGVTQSPTHLIKTRGQQVTLRCSPISGHKSVSWYQQVLGQGPQFIFQYYEKEERGRGNFPDRFSARQFPNYSSELNVNALLLGDSALYLCASSWGQGETDTQYFGPGTRLTVL.

In the case of this clone: The DNA ends 3 residues before the CDR3 does, and the rest of the CDR3 is filled in from the germline J gene. The V and J genes are TRBV30 and TRBJ2-4, with a weak D call TRBD2 (6 bases). CDR3 length: 14 amino acids. CDR1 is GTSNPN and CDR2 is SVGIG in the germline V gene (reference sequence). CDR3 sequence reads: CAWSVWGEDQPQYF. Partial CDR3 DNA: TGTGCCTGGAGTGTATGGGGGGAGGATCAGCCT.

As concerns this clone: The read is 3 residues too short to cover the CDR3 end, so that end is filled in from the germline J gene. V gene TRBV11-2 combines with J gene TRBJ2-5, with 9 nucleotides matching TRBD1. V lost 5 bases, J lost 4 bases, and 2 bases stayed unmatched. Germline CDR1 is SGHAT and CDR2 is FQNNGV. CDR3 size: 13 residues. The sequenced part of the CDR3 DNA is TGTGCCAGCAGCCTGGACAGGGGAGAGACC. Its protein is CASSLDRGET. The full CDR3 protein reads CASSLDRGETQYF.

Details on this clone: The read finishes 3 residues shy of the CDR3 end, and the germline J gene is used to complete it. The chain has TRBV5-1 and TRBJ1-6; D is unclear. Trimming removed 4 bases at V and 8 bases at J, with 10 bases between. This CDR3 has 13 amino acids. The germline V gene encodes CDR1 SGHRS and CDR2 YFSETQ. The part of the CDR3 DNA that was read is TGCGCCAGCAGCCAGGAGGTTTATTCACCC. As protein: CASSQEVYSP. The whole CDR3 is CASSQEVYSPLHF.

CDR3 DNA (partial): TGTGCCAGCAGTGAAGATAGCGGGGGGGTTGTAGATACG. Translated, it gives CASSEDSGGVVDT. The full CDR3 reads CASSEDSGGVVDTQYF. This rearrangement joins TRBV25-1 to TRBJ2-3; 11 nucleotides agree with TRBD2. The CDR3 end falls 3 residues outside the read, so it is completed with the germline J gene. Losses at the gene ends were 2 bases for V and 5 bases for J; bases not matched to a gene: 6. Germline loops: CDR1 MGHDK, CDR2 SYGVNS. The CDR3 extends over 16 amino acids.

As to this clone: Read data end 3 residues before the CDR3 end; the end is taken from the germline J gene. The V gene is TRBV9, the J gene TRBJ2-7; 7 bases align to TRBD1. CDR1 and CDR2 (germline): SGDLS, YYNGEE. The CDR3 covers 15 residues. V shed 0 bases, J shed 1 base, and the junction held 4 bases outside the gene matches. Partial CDR3 DNA: TGTGCCAGCAGCGTAGGCCAGGGGGTTTCCTACGAG. Protein sequence: CASSVGQGVSYE. The entire CDR3 protein reads CASSVGQGVSYEQYF.

Concerning this clone itself: The read is 3 residues too short to cover the CDR3 end, so that end is filled in from the germline J gene. The chain carries TRBV6-2 or TRBV6-3 and TRBJ1-5; possibly TRBD1 for D (5 bases). Looked up from germline, CDR1 is MNHEY and CDR2 is SVGEGT. The CDR3 length is 12 residues. V lost 8 bases and J 8 bases, leaving 13 bases between the germline ends. CDR3 loop: CASLRQGEPQHF. The CDR3 DNA, read in part, is TGTGCCAGCCTACGCCAGGGTGAGCCC.

As regards this clone: The read terminates 3 residues ahead of where the CDR3 ends, so the germline J gene completes it. The genes are TRBV2 and TRBJ2-2; D uncertain. This CDR3 has 12 residues. Trimming took 7 bases from V and 6 from J, leaving 9 bases between them. CDR1 and CDR2 from the germline V gene are SNHLY and FYNNEI. The CDR3 loop is CASKQSSGELFF. The covered CDR3 bases are TGTGCCAGCAAACAGTCCTCCGGGGAG.

In regard to this clone: From the germline J gene comes the end of the CDR3, since the read stops 3 residues before it. The J gene is TRBJ2-1, the V gene TRBV7-9, with D unclear. The CDR3 is 13 amino acids. In germline, CDR1 is SEHNR, CDR2 FQNEAQ (reference sequence). V was pared by 1 base and J by 4 bases, with 5 bases between. This chain's CDR3 is CASSLVLYNEQFF. The part of the CDR3 DNA that was read is TGTGCCAGCAGCTTAGTCCTTTACAATGAG.

A remark on this clone: The read falls 3 residues short of the CDR3 end, and the missing part is taken from the germline J gene. The V gene is TRBV6-2 or TRBV6-3, the J gene TRBJ2-3; TRBD1 matches at 9 bases. Germline CDR1 reads MNHEY; CDR2 reads SVGEGT. The CDR3 is 13 residues long. Partial CDR3 DNA: TGTGCCAGCCGGGACAGGGTCAATCAGCCG. It is translated as CASRDRVNQP. The CDR3 in full is CASRDRVNQPQYF.

The sequenced CDR3 bases are TGTGCCAGCAGTTACAGGTTCCCGGGGAACTATAATTCACCC. As protein: CASSYRFPGNYNSP. In full, the CDR3 is CASSYRFPGNYNSPLHF. The chain is built from TRBV6-2 or TRBV6-3 and TRBJ1-6; D is unresolved. The read terminates 3 residues before the CDR3 end, so the remaining end is supplied by the germline J gene. Germline assignment: CDR1 MNHEY and CDR2 SVGEGT. The CDR3 totals 17 residues. V was clipped by 2 bases and J by 3 bases, with 14 bases between them.

About this clone: The CDR3 end is not reached by the read, which stops 3 residues before it; the germline J gene fills it in. This chain uses TRBV7-9 with TRBJ2-2; 9 bases are a match to TRBD2. The CDR3 sequence is 15 residues long. The V segment lost 11 bases and the J segment 7 bases; nucleotides outside the gene matches: 14. Per germline, CDR1 SEHNR and CDR2 FQNEAQ (reference sequence). The chain's CDR3 is CAFPPRRGGGGELFF. CDR3 bases read: TGTGCCTTCCCCCCCCGGCGGGGGGGCGGCGGGGAG.

As regards this clone: The CDR3 end falls 3 residues outside the read, so it is completed with the germline J gene. V and J are TRBV5-1 and TRBJ2-7, with 7 bases identical to TRBD2. The CDR3 extends over 14 amino acids. Trimming at V came to 7 bases and at J to 4 bases, leaving 11 bases not matched to a gene. The germline V gene encodes CDR1 SGHRS and CDR2 YFSETQ. Incomplete CDR3 DNA: TGCGCCAGCGGACGGGGGGACGACACTTACGAG. This encodes CASGRGDDTYE. The full CDR3 sequence reads CASGRGDDTYEQYF. Filled out from reference TRBV5-1 and TRBJ2-7, the complete variable domain reads KAGVTQTPRYLIKTRGQQVTLSCSPISGHRSVSWYQQTPGQGLQFLFEYFSETQRNKGNFPGRFSGRQFSNSRSEMNVSTLELGDSALYLCASGRGDDTYEQYFGPGTRLTVT.

Points on this clone: The read gets to within 3 residues of the CDR3 end, and the germline J gene fills in the rest. This rearrangement joins TRBV20-1 to TRBJ1-5; D possibly corresponds to TRBD1 (5 bases). Germline CDR1 reads DFQATT; CDR2 reads SNEGSKA (reference sequence). Trimming shortened V by 3 bases and J by 1 base, and 10 bases separated the two germline ends. The CDR3 runs to 14 residues. This CDR3 is CSARRGGSNQPQHF. The DNA read from the CDR3 is TGCAGTGCTAGGCGGGGGGGAAGCAATCAGCCC.

A remark on this clone: The read is 3 residues too short to cover the CDR3 end, so that end is filled in from the germline J gene. The rearrangement joins TRBV4-1 to TRBJ1-6; 9 bases map to TRBD1. This CDR3 has 16 residues. J gave up 9 bases and V 0 bases, and 6 bases lay outside the gene matches. Looked up from germline, CDR1 is MGHRA and CDR2 is YSYEKL. CDR3 residues: CASSQEGQGLRSPLHF. The sequenced part of the CDR3 DNA is TGCGCCAGCAGCCAAGAGGGACAGGGTTTACGTTCACCC.

About this clone: Read coverage stops 3 residues before the CDR3 terminus; the germline J gene supplies the remainder. V gene TRBV18 combines with J gene TRBJ1-2; D unclear. The CDR3 runs to 15 residues. Germline assignment: CDR1 KGHSH and CDR2 LQKENI. CDR3 sequence: CASSASGTSYNDYTF. The CDR3 bases that were read are TGTGCCAGCTCAGCTAGCGGTACTTCCTACAATGAC.

Regarding this clone: The read terminates 3 residues ahead of where the CDR3 ends, so the germline J gene completes it. V is TRBV18 and J is TRBJ1-5, with 9 bases lining up with TRBD1. This CDR3 is 19 amino acids long. The ends lost 1 base at V and 0 bases at J; junction bases unmatched: 10. In germline, CDR1 is KGHSH, CDR2 LQKENI. The CDR3: CASSPQNRGLLYSNQPQHF. CDR3 DNA, as far as it was read: TGTGCCAGCTCACCACAGAACAGGGGGCTTCTATATAGCAATCAGCCC.

Turning to this clone: The read finishes 3 residues shy of the CDR3 end, and the germline J gene is used to complete it. The chain joins TRBV20-1 to TRBJ2-1; D is perhaps TRBD2 (5 bases). The CDR3 is 15 amino acids. Trimming pared 0 bases from V and 4 bases from J, leaving 13 bases between. CDR1 and CDR2 from the germline V gene are DFQATT and SNEGSKA (reference sequence). This CDR3 is CSARDLQRHYNEQFF. The CDR3 DNA, read in part, is TGCAGTGCTAGAGATCTCCAGCGGCATTACAATGAG.

With regard to this clone: From the germline J gene comes the end of the CDR3, since the read stops 3 residues before it. The chain links TRBV12-3 or TRBV12-4 to TRBJ2-1; the D gene is possibly TRBD2 (5 bases). The CDR3 consists of 16 residues. V lost 0 bases to trimming and J lost 6 bases, with 15 bases between them. The covered CDR3 bases are TGTGCCAGCAGTTTAGCGCGGGCAGCTCTAATCAATGAG. This gives the protein CASSLARAALINE. The full CDR3 sequence reads CASSLARAALINEQFF.

Details on this clone: The missing CDR3 end, 3 residues past where the read stops, is filled in from the germline J gene. This sequence joins TRBV10-3 and TRBJ2-5; 14 bases map to TRBD2. This CDR3 region has 20 residues. CDR1 is ENHRY and CDR2 is SYGVKD in the germline V gene. Trimming at V came to 0 bases and at J to 3 bases, leaving 12 bases not matched to a gene. The CDR3 loop is CAISESPLSGGLAGEETQYF. The covered CDR3 bases are TGTGCCATCAGTGAGTCGCCCTTAAGTGGGGGACTAGCGGGGGAAGAGACC.

The CDR3 bases that were read are TGCGCCAGCAGCTTGACAGCTTATAATGAAAAA. Its protein is CASSLTAYNEK. The full CDR3 protein is CASSLTAYNEKLFF. The chain is built from TRBV5-1 and TRBJ1-4; D ambiguous. The DNA ends 3 residues before the CDR3 does, and the rest of the CDR3 is filled in from the germline J gene. Germline values: CDR1 SGHRS, CDR2 YFSETQ. Trimming pared 1 base from V and 4 bases from J, leaving 8 bases between. The CDR3 contains 14 residues.

About this clone: From the germline J gene comes the end of the CDR3, since the read stops 3 residues before it. V and J are TRBV5-1 and TRBJ1-1; D is ambiguous. Germline V CDR1 and CDR2: SGHRS, YFSETQ. Trimming removed 3 bases at V and 0 bases at J, with 9 bases between. The CDR3 has 14 amino acids. The CDR3 sequence: CASSYGLMNTEAFF. CDR3 DNA (partial): TGCGCCAGCAGCTATGGACTCATGAACACTGAA.

With regard to this clone: Sequencing ends 3 residues short of the CDR3 end; the germline J gene provides the rest. The gene calls are TRBV30 and TRBJ1-2; D remains ambiguous. The CDR3 has 12 amino acids. Germline V CDR1 and CDR2: GTSNPN, SVGIG (reference sequence). CDR3 DNA (partial): TGTGCCTGGAGCCTCGACTCCTACGAC. Translation gives CAWSLDSYD. The full CDR3 protein reads CAWSLDSYDYTF.

About this clone itself: The read terminates 3 residues before the CDR3 end, so the remaining end is supplied by the germline J gene. The genes are TRBV12-3 or TRBV12-4 and TRBJ2-5; no clear D. Trimming pared 1 base from V and 5 bases from J, leaving 11 bases between. This CDR3 spans 14 amino acids. The part of the CDR3 DNA that was read is TGTGCCAGCAGTTTAGGTGTTCTTCCCGAGACC. Amino acid sequence: CASSLGVLPET. The entire CDR3 protein is CASSLGVLPETQYF.

As regards this clone: The missing CDR3 end, 3 residues past where the read stops, is filled in from the germline J gene. The chain uses TRBV29-1 and TRBJ2-2; the match to TRBD1 covers 8 bases. Per germline, CDR1 SQVTM and CDR2 ANQGSEA. Trimming took 4 bases from V and 2 from J; bases not matched to a gene: 9. The CDR3 runs 16 residues. CDR3 DNA, as far as it was read: TGCAGCGTTGGGGGGGTACAGGGGGGAAACACCGGGGAG. Its translation is CSVGGVQGGNTGE. The whole CDR3 protein is CSVGGVQGGNTGELFF.

About this clone: The read terminates 3 residues before the CDR3 end, so the remaining end is supplied by the germline J gene. The chain combines TRBV7-2 with TRBJ2-3, with 15 bases aligning to TRBD2. The CDR3 is 15 residues long. The V gene's germline CDR1 is SGHTA and CDR2 FQGNSA. The CDR3 sequence is CASSGGLAGGETQYF. Incomplete CDR3 DNA: TGTGCCAGCAGCGGGGGACTAGCGGGAGGAGAGACG.

As to this clone: The read ends 3 residues before the CDR3 terminus; that terminus is restored from the germline J gene. The chain is built from TRBV5-1 and TRBJ2-1; D perhaps matches TRBD2 (6 bases). The length of the CDR3 is 16 residues. The V end lost 1 base, the J end lost 6 bases, and 17 bases lay between the germline ends. Germline V CDR1 and CDR2: SGHRS, YFSETQ. Incomplete CDR3 DNA: TGCGCCAGCAGCTTGCCGCTTGTGGGGGGACCCAATGAG. Protein product: CASSLPLVGGPNE. In full, the CDR3 reads CASSLPLVGGPNEQFF.